The source of this TCR beta chain is a study of cytomegalovirus exposure and HLA in healthy donors. Per germline, CDR1 GTSNPN and CDR2 SVGIG (reference sequence). The ends were cut back, 3 bases at V and 4 bases at J, with 12 bases in the middle. This CDR3 contains 13 residues. Broader study findings: 150 to 200 TCR beta chains were listed as cytomegalovirus-associated. Presence/absence analyses treated sequencing depth as roughly uniform across donors.

Note on this clone: The antigen is not known.

PCR primers comprised 60 Vbeta and 13 Jbeta primers. Clones were sequenced by immunoSEQ multiplex PCR, and TCRdb holds only the in-frame ones, with some missing. The sample contains around 240,000 clones, about 80% of which appear only once. Material for sequencing was PBMCs. This chain links TRBV30 with TRBJ2-5, with D hard to call. This clonotype originated in a woman aged 40 to 55 in good health and CMV-seropositive. The chain's CDR3 is CAWSRGYGETQYF. CDR3 nucleotides: TGTGCCTGGAGCCGCGGATATGGAGAGACCCAGTACTTC.